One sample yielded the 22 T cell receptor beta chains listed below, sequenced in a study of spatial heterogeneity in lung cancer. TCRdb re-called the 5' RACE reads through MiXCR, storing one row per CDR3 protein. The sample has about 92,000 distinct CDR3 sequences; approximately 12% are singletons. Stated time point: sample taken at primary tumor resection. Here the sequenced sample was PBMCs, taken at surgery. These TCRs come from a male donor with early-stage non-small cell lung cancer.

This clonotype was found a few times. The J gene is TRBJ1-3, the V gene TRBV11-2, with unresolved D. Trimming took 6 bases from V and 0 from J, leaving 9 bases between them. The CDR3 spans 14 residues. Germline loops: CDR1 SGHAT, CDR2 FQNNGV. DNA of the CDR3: TGTGCCAGCAGAGACACCCGCTCTGGAAACACCATATATTTT. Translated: CASRDTRSGNTIYF.

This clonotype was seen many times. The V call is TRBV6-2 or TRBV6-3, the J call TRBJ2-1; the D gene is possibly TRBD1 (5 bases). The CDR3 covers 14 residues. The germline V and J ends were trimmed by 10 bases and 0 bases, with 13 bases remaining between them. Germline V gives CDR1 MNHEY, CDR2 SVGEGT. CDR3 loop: CATTDKSSYNEQFF. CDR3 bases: TGTGCCACCACGGACAAGAGCTCCTACAATGAGCAGTTCTTC.

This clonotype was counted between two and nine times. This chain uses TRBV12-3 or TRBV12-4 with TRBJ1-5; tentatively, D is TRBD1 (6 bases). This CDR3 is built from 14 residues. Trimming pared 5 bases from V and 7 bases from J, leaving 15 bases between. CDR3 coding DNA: TGTGCCAGCAGTCCGAACAGGGCGAAACAGCCCCAGCATTTT. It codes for CASSPNRAKQPQHF.

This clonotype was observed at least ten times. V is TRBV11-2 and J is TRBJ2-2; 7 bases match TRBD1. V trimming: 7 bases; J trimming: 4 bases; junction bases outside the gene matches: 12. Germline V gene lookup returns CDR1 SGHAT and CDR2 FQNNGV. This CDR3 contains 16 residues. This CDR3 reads CASTPLWRQGTGELFF. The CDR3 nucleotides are TGTGCCAGCACCCCTCTTTGGCGACAGGGCACCGGGGAGCTGTTTTTT.

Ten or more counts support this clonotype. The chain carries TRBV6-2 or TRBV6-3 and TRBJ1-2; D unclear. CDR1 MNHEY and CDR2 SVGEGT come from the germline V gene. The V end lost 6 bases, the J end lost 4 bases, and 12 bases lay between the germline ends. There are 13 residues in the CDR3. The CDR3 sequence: CASSHDTGYGYTF. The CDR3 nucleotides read TGTGCCAGCAGCCACGACACCGGCTATGGCTACACCTTC.

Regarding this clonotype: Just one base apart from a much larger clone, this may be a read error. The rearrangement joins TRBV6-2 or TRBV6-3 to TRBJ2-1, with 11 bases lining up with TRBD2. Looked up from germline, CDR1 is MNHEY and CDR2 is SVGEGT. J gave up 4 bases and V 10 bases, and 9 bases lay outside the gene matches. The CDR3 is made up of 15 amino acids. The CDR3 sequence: CATRPRTSGYNEQFF. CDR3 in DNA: TGTGCCACCCGCCCACGGACTAGCGGGTACAATGAGCAGTTCTTC.

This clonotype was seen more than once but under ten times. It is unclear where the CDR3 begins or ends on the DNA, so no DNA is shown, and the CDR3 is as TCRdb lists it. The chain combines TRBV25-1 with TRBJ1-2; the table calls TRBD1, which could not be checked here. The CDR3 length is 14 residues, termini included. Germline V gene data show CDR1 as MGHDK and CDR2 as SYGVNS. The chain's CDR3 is CASSESVGQGASTF.

As DNA, the CDR3 is TGTGCCAGCAGCGGACAGGGAACGCGGAATTCACCCCTCCACTTT. It specifies CASSGQGTRNSPLHF. The rearrangement joins TRBV6-6 to TRBJ1-6; 8 bases match TRBD1. The CDR3 spans 15 residues. Looked up from germline, CDR1 is MNHNY and CDR2 is SVGAGI (reference sequence). Trimming at V came to 6 bases and at J to 7 bases, leaving 8 bases not matched to a gene.

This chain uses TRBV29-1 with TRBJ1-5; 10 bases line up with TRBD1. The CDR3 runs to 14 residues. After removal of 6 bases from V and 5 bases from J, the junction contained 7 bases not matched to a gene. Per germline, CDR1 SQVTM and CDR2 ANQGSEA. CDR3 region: CSVKTGTGDQPQHF. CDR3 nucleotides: TGCAGCGTGAAAACCGGGACAGGGGATCAGCCCCAGCATTTT. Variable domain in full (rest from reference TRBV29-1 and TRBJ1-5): SAVISQKPSRDICQRGTSLTIQCQVDSQVTMMFWYRQQPGQSLTLIATANQGSEATYESGFVIDKFPISRPNLTFSTLTVSNMSPEDSSIYLCSVKTGTGDQPQHFGDGTRLSIL.

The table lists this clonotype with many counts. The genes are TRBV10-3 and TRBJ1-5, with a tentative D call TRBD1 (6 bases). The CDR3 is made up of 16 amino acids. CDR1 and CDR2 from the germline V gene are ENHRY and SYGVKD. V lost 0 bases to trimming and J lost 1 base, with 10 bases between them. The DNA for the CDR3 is TGTGCCATCAGTGAGTCGAAAGGGGGAAGCAATCAGCCCCAGCATTTT. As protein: CAISESKGGSNQPQHF.

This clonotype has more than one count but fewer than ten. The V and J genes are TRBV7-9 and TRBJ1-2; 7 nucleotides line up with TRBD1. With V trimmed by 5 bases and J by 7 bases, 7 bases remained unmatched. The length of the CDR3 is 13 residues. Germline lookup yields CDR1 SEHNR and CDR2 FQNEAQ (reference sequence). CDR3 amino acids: CASSPDRAGGYTF. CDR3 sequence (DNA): TGTGCCAGCAGCCCAGACAGGGCAGGTGGCTACACCTTC.

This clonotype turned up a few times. As DNA, the CDR3 is TGTGCCAGCAGTTTAGTGTCCGGATTTAGCAATCAGCCCCAGCATTTT. This gives the protein CASSLVSGFSNQPQHF. The chain links TRBV28 to TRBJ1-5; no firm D call. The CDR3 consists of 16 residues. Germline CDR1 MDHEN, CDR2 SYDVKM. V was trimmed by 2 bases and J by 0 bases, leaving 11 bases between them.

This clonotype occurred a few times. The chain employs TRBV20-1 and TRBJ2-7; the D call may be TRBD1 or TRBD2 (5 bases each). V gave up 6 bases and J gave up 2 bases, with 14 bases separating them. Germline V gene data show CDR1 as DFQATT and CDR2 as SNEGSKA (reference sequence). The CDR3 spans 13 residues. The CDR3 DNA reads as TGCAGTGCCCTGGGGGACGGGGCCTACGAGCAGTACTTC. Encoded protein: CSALGDGAYEQYF.

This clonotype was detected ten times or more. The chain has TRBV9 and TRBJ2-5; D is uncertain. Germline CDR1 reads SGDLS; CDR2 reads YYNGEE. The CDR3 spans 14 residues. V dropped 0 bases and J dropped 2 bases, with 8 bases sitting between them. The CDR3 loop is CASSVGGMQETQYF. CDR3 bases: TGTGCCAGCAGCGTAGGGGGAATGCAAGAGACCCAGTACTTC.

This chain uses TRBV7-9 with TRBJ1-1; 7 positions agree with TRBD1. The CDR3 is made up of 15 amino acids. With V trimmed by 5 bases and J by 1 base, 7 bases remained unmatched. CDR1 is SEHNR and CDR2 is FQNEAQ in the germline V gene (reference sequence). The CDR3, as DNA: TGTGCCAGCAGCCACCCGGGACAGAGGAACACTGAAGCTTTCTTT. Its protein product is CASSHPGQRNTEAFF.

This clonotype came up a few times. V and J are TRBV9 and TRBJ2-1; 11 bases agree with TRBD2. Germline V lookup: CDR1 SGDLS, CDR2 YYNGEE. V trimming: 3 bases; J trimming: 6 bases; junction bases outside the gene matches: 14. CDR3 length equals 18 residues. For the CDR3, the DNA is TGTGCCAGCAGCGGATCCCAGGGGACTAGCGGCTGGTCCAATGAGCAGTTCTTC. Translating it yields CASSGSQGTSGWSNEQFF. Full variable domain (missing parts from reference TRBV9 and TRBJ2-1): DSGVTQTPKHLITATGQRVTLRCSPRSGDLSVYWYQQSLDQGLQFLIQYYNGEERAKGNILERFSAQQFPDLHSELNLSSLELGDSALYFCASSGSQGTSGWSNEQFFGPGTRLTVL.

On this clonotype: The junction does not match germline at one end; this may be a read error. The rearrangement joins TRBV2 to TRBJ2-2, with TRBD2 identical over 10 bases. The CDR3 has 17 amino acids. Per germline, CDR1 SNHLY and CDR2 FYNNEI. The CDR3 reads CAGSERASGSATGELFF. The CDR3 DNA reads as TGTGCCGGCAGTGAAAGGGCTAGCGGGAGCGCCACCGGGGAGCTGTTTTTT.

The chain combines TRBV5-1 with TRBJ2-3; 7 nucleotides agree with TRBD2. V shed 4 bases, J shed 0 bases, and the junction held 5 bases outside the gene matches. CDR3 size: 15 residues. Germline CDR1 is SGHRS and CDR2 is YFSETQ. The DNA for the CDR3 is TGCGCCAGCAGCAGAGGTAGCGGGAGCACAGATACGCAGTATTTT. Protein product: CASSRGSGSTDTQYF.

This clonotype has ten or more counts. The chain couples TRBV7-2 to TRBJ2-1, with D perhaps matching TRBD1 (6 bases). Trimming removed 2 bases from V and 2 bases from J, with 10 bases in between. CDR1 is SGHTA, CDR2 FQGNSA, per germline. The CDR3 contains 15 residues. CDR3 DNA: TGTGCCAGCAGCTTATCCCACAGGGCCTACAATGAGCAGTTCTTC. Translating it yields CASSLSHRAYNEQFF.

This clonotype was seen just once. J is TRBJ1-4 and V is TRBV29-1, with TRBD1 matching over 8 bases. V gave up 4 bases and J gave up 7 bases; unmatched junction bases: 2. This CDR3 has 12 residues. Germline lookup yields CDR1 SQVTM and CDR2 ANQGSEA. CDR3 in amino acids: CSVGQGIEKLFF. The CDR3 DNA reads TGCAGCGTTGGACAGGGGATTGAAAAACTGTTTTTT.

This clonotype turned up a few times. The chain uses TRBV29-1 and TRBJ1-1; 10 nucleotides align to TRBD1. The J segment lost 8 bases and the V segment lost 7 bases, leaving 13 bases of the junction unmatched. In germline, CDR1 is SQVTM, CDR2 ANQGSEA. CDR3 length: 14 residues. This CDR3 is CSAGPGQGPSEAFF. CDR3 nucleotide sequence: TGCAGCGCGGGACCGGGACAGGGGCCTTCGGAAGCTTTCTTT.

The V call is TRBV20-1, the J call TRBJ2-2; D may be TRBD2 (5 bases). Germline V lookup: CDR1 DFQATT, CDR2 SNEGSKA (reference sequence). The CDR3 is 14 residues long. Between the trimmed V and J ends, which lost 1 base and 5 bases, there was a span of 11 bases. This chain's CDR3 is CSARGGRGTGELFF. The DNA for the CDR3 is TGCAGTGCTAGAGGTGGTCGGGGAACCGGGGAGCTGTTTTTT.